This T cell receptor beta chain was sequenced for a study of cytomegalovirus exposure and HLA in healthy donors. PCR involved 60 Vbeta and 13 Jbeta primers. Data came from immunoSEQ multiplex PCR; TCRdb stores just in-frame clones and leaves some out. The sample lists under 200,000 clones, 80% occurring once. CDR1 and CDR2 from the germline V gene are MDHEN and SYDVKM. The CDR3 is 17 amino acids. The V gene end was trimmed by 2 bases and the J gene end by 0 bases; junction bases not matched to a gene: 4. This clone was counted only a few times. Antigen specificity is unknown. Points from the study as a whole: A list of 150 or so TCR beta chains associated with cytomegalovirus was given. Most sequenced TCRs were rare (though some public TCRs occurred in many donors). Reports credit the classifier with highly specific, highly sensitive diagnosis of cytomegalovirus status.

This receptor was obtained from a man aged 25 to 45 in good health and CMV-seronegative. The rearrangement joins TRBV28 to TRBJ2-7; 13 nucleotides agree with TRBD2. The source material was PBMCs. The chain's CDR3 is CASSLGLAGAASYEQYF. CDR3 bases: TGTGCCAGCAGTTTAGGACTAGCGGGAGCGGCCTCCTACGAGCAGTACTTC. Full variable domain (rest looked up from reference TRBV28 and TRBJ2-7): DVKVTQSSRYLVKRTGEKVFLECVQDMDHENMFWYRQDPGLGLRLIYFSYDVKMKEKGDIPEGYSVSREKKERFSLILESASTNQTSMYLCASSLGLAGAASYEQYFGPGTRLTVT.